One sample yielded the 14 T cell receptor beta chains listed below, sequenced in a study of T cells in Graves' hyperthyroidism and ophthalmopathy. Amplified TCR beta CDR3 regions derived from RNA transcripts. Primed by the HTBI set, a first-round RT-PCR was run on the TCR CDR3. Each CDR3 protein is one row after TCRdb ran MiXCR on the multiplex PCR reads. Among more than 40,000 distinct CDR3 sequences listed, roughly 49% were seen once. The sample comprised peripheral blood or thyroid tissue (not recorded which). The receptors stem from a woman aged 45-60 years with Graves' hyperthyroidism.

The table lists this clonotype with many counts. This chain uses TRBV3-1 with TRBJ2-2; TRBD1 might be the D (6 bases). The CDR3 totals 17 residues. Trimming left V 1 base short and J 4 bases short, with 16 bases between. Germline values: CDR1 LGHDT, CDR2 YNNKEL (reference sequence). The CDR3 sequence: CASSQGPTGRGTGELFF. DNA of the CDR3: TGTGCCAGCAGCCAAGGCCCCACAGGGCGCGGCACCGGGGAGCTGTTTTTT.

This clonotype was detected many times. The chain joins TRBV27 to TRBJ2-7; tentatively, D is TRBD2 (5 bases). Germline CDR1 MNHEY, CDR2 SMNVEV (reference sequence). V was pared by 6 bases and J by 4 bases, with 16 bases between. This CDR3 is built from 14 residues. In DNA form, the CDR3 reads TGTGCCAGCAGCCAAGGAGGAGAATTATACGAGCAGTACTTC. This translates into CASSQGGELYEQYF.

The chain employs TRBV19 and TRBJ1-1; 10 bases are shared with TRBD1. The CDR3 sequence is 16 residues long. J gave up 2 bases and V 5 bases, and 8 bases lay outside the gene matches. CDR1 and CDR2 from the germline V gene are LNHDA and SQIVND (reference sequence). CDR3 in DNA: TGTGCCAGTAGTCTCGGACAGGGGGGAGGAAACACTGAAGCTTTCTTT. It specifies CASSLGQGGGNTEAFF. Using reference TRBV19 and TRBJ1-1 for the parts outside the CDR3, the full variable domain is DGGITQSPKYLFRKEGQNVTLSCEQNLNHDAMYWYRQDPGQGLRLIYYSQIVNDFQKGDIAEGYSVSREKKESFPLTVTSAQKNPTAFYLCASSLGQGGGNTEAFFGQGTRLTVV.

This clonotype was seen ten or more times. The V gene is TRBV19, the J gene TRBJ2-3; perhaps TRBD1 as D (5 bases). The V end lost 0 bases, the J end lost 3 bases, and 10 bases lay between the germline ends. The CDR3 is made up of 15 amino acids. CDR1 is LNHDA, CDR2 SQIVND, per germline (reference sequence). The CDR3 nucleotides read TGTGCCAGTAGTATAGAGGACACATCGACAGATACGCAGTATTTT. Its protein product is CASSIEDTSTDTQYF.

The J gene is TRBJ1-2, the V gene TRBV10-3; TRBD1 might be the D (5 bases). CDR3 length equals 17 residues. CDR1 is ENHRY, CDR2 SYGVKD, per germline. The ends were cut back, 6 bases at V and 2 bases at J, with 22 bases in the middle. The CDR3 sequence is CAIRASSLAGTNYGYTF. CDR3 coding DNA: TGTGCCATCAGGGCCAGCAGCTTAGCCGGGACCAACTATGGCTACACCTTC.

This clonotype was found many times. The chain links TRBV5-6 to TRBJ2-3; tentative D call: TRBD1 (5 bases). Germline assignment: CDR1 SGHDT and CDR2 YYEEEE. The CDR3 runs 12 residues. V lost 5 bases and J lost 4, with 8 bases in between. CDR3 bases: TGTGCCAGCAGAGTACAGGCAGATACGCAGTATTTT. As protein: CASRVQADTQYF.

This chain links TRBV18 with TRBJ1-3; a weak D match, TRBD1 (6 bases). The CDR3 length is 15 residues. Trimming stripped 11 bases from V and 2 bases from J, with 19 bases between. CDR1 is KGHSH, CDR2 LQKENI, per germline. The CDR3 here is CARPTARGPGNTIYF. CDR3 bases: TGTGCCCGACCCACGGCCAGGGGCCCTGGAAACACCATATATTTT.

This clonotype was recorded many times. The rearrangement links TRBV24-1 to TRBJ2-2, with a tentative D call TRBD2 (5 bases). Per the germline V gene, CDR1 is KGHDR and CDR2 is SFDVKD. V was shortened by 6 bases and J by 6 bases, with 19 bases between the two germline ends. This CDR3 has 16 amino acids. The CDR3 loop reads CATSSPSGVSAGELFF. The CDR3 DNA sequence: TGTGCCACCAGTTCCCCTTCCGGGGTGAGCGCCGGGGAGCTGTTTTTT.

About this clonotype: A read error may produce the germline difference seen at one junction end. The chain joins TRBV6-1 to TRBJ2-6; perhaps TRBD1 as D (5 bases). The germline gives CDR1 MNHNS, CDR2 SASEGT. The CDR3 is made up of 17 amino acids. The CDR3 protein is CASLTWTVNTGANVLTF. In DNA form, the CDR3 reads TGTGCCAGCCTTACTTGGACGGTGAACACTGGGGCCAACGTCCTGACGTTC.

This clonotype was counted at least ten times. The rearrangement joins TRBV5-8 to TRBJ2-7; D gene ambiguous. V lost 4 bases and J 7 bases, leaving 15 bases between the germline ends. This CDR3 has 13 residues. Germline CDR1 reads SGHTS; CDR2 reads YDEGEE. CDR3 nucleotide sequence: TGTGCCAGCAGCAACGACGGACCCGGAGAGCAGTACTTC. It specifies CASSNDGPGEQYF. The whole variable domain, filled in from reference TRBV5-8 and TRBJ2-7, reads EAGVTQSPTHLIKTRGQQATLRCSPISGHTSVYWYQQALGLGLQFLLWYDEGEERNRGNFPPRFSGRQFPNYSSELNVNALELEDSALYLCASSNDGPGEQYFGPGTRLTVT.

The V call is TRBV7-9, the J call TRBJ1-2; D gene ambiguous. Trimming stripped 6 bases from V and 4 bases from J, with 21 bases between. Germline V gives CDR1 SEHNR, CDR2 FQNEAQ (reference sequence). The length of the CDR3 is 16 residues. Written as DNA, the CDR3 is TGTGCCAGCAGACCCCTGACGGATCAGAAAATCTATGGCTACACCTTC. Its protein is CASRPLTDQKIYGYTF.

This clonotype has only a few counts. It may be a read error: a sequence one base away is much more abundant. The V call is TRBV10-3, the J call TRBJ1-5, with D unresolved. Trimming cost V 4 bases and J 0 bases, with 10 bases left between them. Germline CDR1 reads ENHRY; CDR2 reads SYGVKD. The CDR3 totals 15 residues. The CDR3 bases are TGTGCCATCAGTGTCATACAAAATAGCAATCAGCCCCAGCATTTT. Protein: CAISVIQNSNQPQHF.

The V and J genes are TRBV6-5 and TRBJ1-6; D not certain. This CDR3 is built from 9 residues. CDR1 is MNHEY, CDR2 SVGAGI, per germline. V gave up 4 bases and J gave up 11 bases, with 0 bases separating them. The CDR3 region is CASSSPLHF. The DNA of the CDR3 is TGTGCCAGCAGTTCACCCCTCCACTTT.

Turning to this clonotype: The junction does not match germline at one end; this may be a read error. V and J are TRBV7-3 and TRBJ1-1, with D possibly matching TRBD1 (5 bases). Per germline, CDR1 SGHTA and CDR2 FQGTGA. The CDR3 spans 12 residues. The chain's CDR3 is CASSQGGTEALF. The CDR3 DNA follows: TGTGCCAGCAGCCAGGGTGGCACTGAAGCTCTCTTT.